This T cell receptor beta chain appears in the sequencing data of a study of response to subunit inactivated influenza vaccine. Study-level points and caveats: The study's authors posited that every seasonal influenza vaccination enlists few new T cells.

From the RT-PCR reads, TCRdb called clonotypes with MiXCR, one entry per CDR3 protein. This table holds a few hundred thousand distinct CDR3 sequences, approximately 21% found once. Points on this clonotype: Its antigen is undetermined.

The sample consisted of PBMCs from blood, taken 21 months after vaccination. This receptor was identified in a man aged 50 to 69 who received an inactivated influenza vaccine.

The CDR3 is CASGGYTF. The CDR3 region has the DNA TGTGCCAGCGGTGGCTACACCTTC. The V and J genes are TRBV28 and TRBJ1-2, with D uncertain. The V gene's germline CDR1 is MDHEN and CDR2 SYDVKM. Trimming left V 8 bases short and J 7 bases short, with 2 bases between. This CDR3 region has 8 residues.